Reported below is one T cell receptor (beta chain). The junction differs from germline at one of its ends, possibly a read error. This sample is drawn from a study of response to subunit inactivated influenza vaccine. The CDR3 consists of 14 residues. TCRdb reprocessed the RT-PCR reads via MiXCR and lists one record per CDR3 protein. This table has around 580,000 distinct CDR3 sequences, approximately 14% appearing once. Specimen: PBMCs from blood, collected about 11 days after vaccination. The J gene is TRBJ2-2, the V gene TRBV12-3 or TRBV12-4, with D perhaps TRBD1 (6 bases). This TCR was sampled from a man in his fifties who received an inactivated influenza vaccine. CDR3 in amino acids: CASSRTGIPGELYF. The CDR3 coding sequence is TGTGCCAGCAGTCGAACAGGGATTCCCGGGGAGCTGTATTTT.